These 22 T cell receptor beta chains were sequenced from one sample in a study of blood T cell repertoires in COVID-19. TCRdb's table, derived via immunoSEQ multiplex PCR, lists solely in-frame clones and lacks some. The sample shows 350,000 to 550,000 clones, roughly nine tenths of them seen only once. Sequencing was done on a sample of PBMCs or T cells enriched from blood (not recorded which). The source of these receptors is a man younger than 45 who had recovered from COVID-19.

The chain joins TRBV16 to TRBJ1-6, with 7 positions matching TRBD1. Germline lookup yields CDR1 KGHSY and CDR2 FQNENV. J lost 7 bases, V lost 4 bases, and 4 bases had no gene match. The CDR3 has 14 amino acids. DNA for the CDR3: TGTGCCAGCAGCCCGGGGACAGAGAATTCACCCCTCCACTTT. Protein product: CASSPGTENSPLHF.

The rearrangement links TRBV10-3 to TRBJ1-6, with 9 positions matching TRBD1. Germline CDR1 reads ENHRY; CDR2 reads SYGVKD. This CDR3 is built from 15 residues. The V gene end was trimmed by 5 bases and the J gene end by 9 bases; junction bases not matched to a gene: 8. CDR3: CAISLDRGKGSPLHF. DNA of the CDR3: TGTGCCATCAGTCTGGACAGGGGTAAAGGTTCACCCCTCCACTTT.

The V gene is TRBV28, the J gene TRBJ1-1; D uncertain. This CDR3 has 12 residues. Trimming pared 6 bases from V and 3 bases from J, leaving 8 bases between. Per the germline V gene, CDR1 is MDHEN and CDR2 is SYDVKM. The DNA of the CDR3 is TGTGCCAGCAGAGATGCGGACACTGAAGCTTTCTTT. It codes for CASRDADTEAFF.

This chain connects TRBV5-6 to TRBJ1-1; 8 nucleotides line up with TRBD1. V lost 4 bases to trimming and J lost 4 bases; unmatched junction nucleotides: 9. This CDR3 has 15 amino acids. Germline V gives CDR1 SGHDT, CDR2 YYEEEE. This CDR3 reads CASSALDRASTEAFF. The CDR3 region has the DNA TGTGCCAGCAGCGCGCTGGACAGGGCAAGCACTGAAGCTTTCTTT.

This clone has only one observation. The chain has TRBV5-1 and TRBJ2-2; tentative D call: TRBD2 (6 bases). CDR3 length: 15 residues. V was clipped by 0 bases and J by 5 bases, with 11 bases between them. CDR1 and CDR2 (germline): SGHRS, YFSETQ. The CDR3 reads CASSLGGVQTGELFF. The CDR3 DNA reads as TGCGCCAGCAGCTTGGGCGGGGTTCAGACCGGGGAGCTGTTTTTT.

This clone was seen just once. The CDR3 spells CASSFNIVQGGYNEQFF. As DNA, the CDR3 is TGTGCCAGCAGCTTTAATATCGTACAGGGCGGTTACAATGAGCAGTTCTTC. The J gene is TRBJ2-1, the V gene TRBV5-8; D is perhaps TRBD1 (6 bases). With 2 bases removed from V and 4 bases from J, the gap between germline ends came to 19 bases. CDR1 is SGHTS, CDR2 YDEGEE, per germline. This CDR3 has 17 residues. Drawing the rest from reference TRBV5-8 and TRBJ2-1, the complete variable domain is EAGVTQSPTHLIKTRGQQATLRCSPISGHTSVYWYQQALGLGLQFLLWYDEGEERNRGNFPPRFSGRQFPNYSSELNVNALELEDSALYLCASSFNIVQGGYNEQFFGPGTRLTVL.

The chain is built from TRBV5-1 and TRBJ2-5; 9 bases fit TRBD2. This CDR3 region has 13 residues. Trimming removed 4 bases from V and 6 bases from J; junction bases left unmatched: 4. Germline CDR1 reads SGHRS; CDR2 reads YFSETQ. This CDR3 reads CASSNSGSQTQYF. CDR3 DNA sequence: TGCGCCAGCAGCAATAGCGGGAGCCAGACCCAGTACTTC.

The chain recombines TRBV7-8 with TRBJ1-6; D remains unclear. In germline, CDR1 is SGHVS, CDR2 FQNEAQ. This CDR3 is built from 14 residues. The V end was cut by 5 bases, the J end by 7 bases, with 12 bases between. In nucleotides, the CDR3 is TGTGCCAGCAGCATAGAAACGGGGAATTCACCCCTCCACTTT. Protein product: CASSIETGNSPLHF.

This chain links TRBV7-8 with TRBJ2-3; TRBD2 matches at 10 bases. The CDR3 has 16 residues. Unmatched junction bases numbered 3, after V lost 1 base and J lost 2 bases. CDR1 is SGHVS and CDR2 is FQNEAQ in the germline V gene. DNA for the CDR3: TGTGCCAGCAGCTTAGGGCTAGCGGGAGTCACAGATACGCAGTATTTT. Its translation: CASSLGLAGVTDTQYF.

The chain links TRBV28 to TRBJ1-5, with D possibly matching TRBD1 (6 bases). The CDR3 is 15 amino acids. Germline-derived CDR1 and CDR2 are MDHEN and SYDVKM. Trimming took off 3 bases at V and 7 bases at J, with 16 bases between the two ends. In DNA form, the CDR3 reads TGTGCCAGCAGTTTTACAGGGACCTTTTGGCAGCCCCAGCATTTT. This encodes CASSFTGTFWQPQHF.

The genes are TRBV18 and TRBJ2-3; D is perhaps TRBD1 (6 bases). CDR1 KGHSH and CDR2 LQKENI come from the germline V gene. This CDR3 region has 15 residues. Trimming shortened V by 4 bases and J by 2 bases, and 13 bases separated the two germline ends. The CDR3 nucleotides read TGTGCCAGCTCACTCAGGGACACGGACACAGATACGCAGTATTTT. Translation gives CASSLRDTDTDTQYF.

V usage is TRBV19 and J usage is TRBJ2-1; D might be TRBD2 (5 bases). Trimming took off 5 bases at V and 6 bases at J, with 20 bases between the two ends. From germline, CDR1 is LNHDA and CDR2 SQIVND (reference sequence). CDR3 length: 16 amino acids. DNA of the CDR3: TGTGCCAGTAGTTTTGACACCGCCGCGGGCTTCAATGAGCAGTTCTTC. Translation gives CASSFDTAAGFNEQFF.

This sequence joins TRBV28 and TRBJ2-2; weak D call: TRBD2 (6 bases). The germline V gene has CDR1 MDHEN and CDR2 SYDVKM. Deletions cut 7 bases from V and 0 bases from J, with 30 bases between. There are 21 residues in the CDR3. For the CDR3, the DNA is TGTGCCAGCAAAGAACGATCAGGGTACGCAGATAGCGGCGCGAACACCGGGGAGCTGTTTTTT. Translating it yields CASKERSGYADSGANTGELFF.

CDR3: CASSREFGKLFF. The CDR3 DNA reads as TGTGCCAGCAGTAGGGAGTTCGGAAAACTGTTTTTT. This sequence joins TRBV2 and TRBJ1-4; no definite D call. This CDR3 contains 12 residues. The germline V and J ends were trimmed by 5 bases and 10 bases, with 11 bases remaining between them. Germline V lookup: CDR1 SNHLY, CDR2 FYNNEI.

The chain combines TRBV27 with TRBJ1-5; D perhaps matches TRBD1 (6 bases). Trimming stripped 2 bases from V and 5 bases from J, with 10 bases between. The germline V gene has CDR1 MNHEY and CDR2 SMNVEV (reference sequence). The CDR3 has 14 amino acids. CDR3 DNA sequence: TGTGCCAGCAGTTTACAGGGGTCGCATCAGCCCCAGCATTTT. Protein sequence: CASSLQGSHQPQHF.

This clone turned up a few times. The chain joins TRBV29-1 to TRBJ1-1, with 10 bases lining up with TRBD1. Losses at the gene ends were 7 bases for V and 3 bases for J; bases not matched to a gene: 2. This CDR3 has 12 residues. CDR1 SQVTM and CDR2 ANQGSEA come from the germline V gene. As DNA, the CDR3 is TGCAGCGCGGGACAGGGGTACACTGAAGCTTTCTTT. It translates to CSAGQGYTEAFF. Supplemented by reference TRBV29-1 and TRBJ1-1, the full variable domain reads SAVISQKPSRDICQRGTSLTIQCQVDSQVTMMFWYRQQPGQSLTLIATANQGSEATYESGFVIDKFPISRPNLTFSTLTVSNMSPEDSSIYLCSAGQGYTEAFFGQGTRLTVV.

This rearrangement joins TRBV5-6 to TRBJ2-3; TRBD2 agrees at 13 bases. The junction had 2 bases not matched to a gene; V was cut back by 0 bases and J by 1 base. The CDR3 has 17 residues. In germline, CDR1 is SGHDT, CDR2 YYEEEE. The CDR3 here is CASSLGTSGRGTDTQYF. CDR3 bases: TGTGCCAGCAGCTTGGGAACTAGCGGGAGGGGCACAGATACGCAGTATTTT.

This clone was observed a single time. The chain has TRBV7-2 and TRBJ2-5, with TRBD1 as a possible D gene (5 bases). This CDR3 region has 15 residues. The ends were cut back, 1 base at V and 4 bases at J, with 13 bases in the middle. The germline V gene has CDR1 SGHTA and CDR2 FQGNSA. This CDR3 is CASSLVGAGAETQYF. CDR3 bases: TGTGCCAGCAGCTTAGTTGGGGCCGGTGCAGAGACCCAGTACTTC.

The chain carries TRBV3-1 (or the pseudogene TRBV3-2) and TRBJ1-6; D not certain. V gave up 5 bases and J gave up 0 bases, with 5 bases separating them. CDR1 is LGHDT, CDR2 YNNKEL, per germline (reference sequence). This CDR3 has 14 residues. The CDR3 DNA reads TGTGCCAGCAGCGCTAGCTCCTATAATTCACCCCTCCACTTT. Protein: CASSASSYNSPLHF.

This clone was detected once. The rearrangement links TRBV29-1 to TRBJ2-2; perhaps TRBD2 as D (6 bases). The CDR3 sequence is 17 residues long. With 0 bases removed from V and 2 bases from J, the gap between germline ends came to 16 bases. Germline values: CDR1 SQVTM, CDR2 ANQGSEA. The CDR3 DNA follows: TGCAGCGTTGAAGAGGGACTCCATGGGGTAAACACCGGGGAGCTGTTTTTT. Encoded protein: CSVEEGLHGVNTGELFF.

V and J are TRBV3-1 (or the pseudogene TRBV3-2) and TRBJ2-1; 9 nucleotides agree with TRBD1. V dropped 7 bases and J dropped 5; count of bases not matched to a gene: 12. This CDR3 is 16 amino acids long. CDR1 is LGHDT, CDR2 YNNKEL, per germline (reference sequence). The CDR3 loop reads CASTSTGGLGNNEQFF. The CDR3, as DNA: TGTGCCAGCACCAGTACAGGGGGCTTGGGAAACAATGAGCAGTTCTTC.

V is TRBV4-2 and J is TRBJ2-1; weak D call: TRBD1 (5 bases). There are 18 residues in the CDR3. Germline V gene lookup returns CDR1 LGHNA and CDR2 YNFKEQ. Trimming took off 11 bases at V and 0 bases at J, with 26 bases between the two ends. CDR3 DNA: TGTGCCTCCCAGCCCAGGGTCCGTAATGATCCCTCCTACAATGAGCAGTTCTTC. Translated: CASQPRVRNDPSYNEQFF.